A selection of T cell receptor beta chains follows, all from one sample in a study of identifying expanded T cells in peripheral blood. Repertoires were generated with immunoSEQ multiplex PCR, while TCRdb's copy carries only in-frame clones and drops some. Of nearly 60,000 clones in the sample, roughly 87% were seen once. Sequencing used blood. Every receptor here comes from a person aged 18-70 years in good health. Each CDR3 is given with its conserved first and last residue. The D gene is left open where the match is weak. The size field is filled for only some rows; it gives once, few, many or a size class.

d_call j_call cdr3_length clone_size v_call cdr3_aa cdr3_nt
. TRBJ1-2 13 . TRBV4-1 CASSLSPGRDYTF TGCGCCAGCAGCCTAAGCCCTGGCAGGGACTACACCTTC
TRBD1 TRBJ1-1 13 few TRBV5-1 CASSAQGDTEAFF TGCGCCAGCAGCGCCCAGGGGGACACTGAAGCTTTCTTT
. TRBJ1-5 13 . TRBV7-2 CASSLAPPQPQHF TGTGCCAGCAGCTTAGCCCCCCCTCAGCCCCAGCATTTT
TRBD2 TRBJ2-1 14 once TRBV9 CASSVTSGSNEQFF TGTGCCAGCAGCGTCACTAGCGGGAGCAATGAGCAGTTCTTC
. TRBJ2-2 15 . TRBV4-1 CASSHDPLNTGELFF TGCGCCAGCAGCCACGACCCCTTGAACACCGGGGAGCTGTTTTTT
. TRBJ1-2 13 . TRBV2 CASSPDGNYGYTF TGTGCCAGCAGTCCGGACGGAAACTATGGCTACACCTTC
. TRBJ1-1 15 once TRBV9 CASSPSLQVGTEAFF TGTGCCAGCAGCCCCTCACTTCAAGTGGGCACTGAAGCTTTCTTT
. TRBJ1-6 15 . TRBV30 CAWSVGSSYNSPLHF TGTGCCTGGAGTGTGGGAAGCTCCTATAATTCACCCCTCCACTTT
. TRBJ1-5 14 . TRBV30 CAFNPGHGNQPQHF TGTGCCTTCAATCCGGGACACGGCAATCAGCCCCAGCATTTT
TRBD1 TRBJ2-7 13 few TRBV19 CASSRDSSYEQYF TGTGCCAGTAGTCGGGACAGCTCCTACGAGCAGTACTTC
. TRBJ2-1 15 once TRBV5-6 CASSQLGHPYNEQFF TGTGCCAGCAGCCAACTAGGCCACCCCTACAATGAGCAGTTCTTC
. TRBJ1-1 15 . TRBV5-1 CASSLETGTNTEAFF TGCGCCAGCAGCCTAGAGACTGGGACGAACACTGAAGCTTTCTTT
TRBD1 TRBJ2-3 14 once TRBV2 CASSADRSTDTQYF TGTGCCAGCAGTGCGGACAGGAGCACAGATACGCAGTATTTT
. TRBJ1-3 12 . TRBV7-2 CASSPRWGTIYF TGTGCCAGCAGCCCAAGGTGGGGGACCATATATTTT
. TRBJ1-5 15 . TRBV2 CASSETSGGYQPQHF TGTGCCAGCAGTGAGACGTCCGGGGGTTATCAGCCCCAGCATTTT
. TRBJ2-7 15 . TRBV5-1 CASSSGPRHSYEQYF TGCGCCAGCAGCTCCGGACCCCGCCACTCCTACGAGCAGTACTTC
TRBD2 TRBJ2-1 14 . TRBV13 CASSYRLANNEQFF TGTGCCAGCAGCTACCGACTAGCAAACAATGAGCAGTTCTTC
TRBD2 TRBJ2-3 15 . TRBV18 CASSSQREGSSTQYF TGTGCCAGCTCGTCACAGCGGGAGGGCTCTTCTACGCAGTATTTT
. TRBJ1-2 14 . TRBV19 CASTGELATTGYTF TGTGCCAGTACAGGGGAATTGGCGACGACGGGCTACACCTTC
. TRBJ2-1 13 . TRBV11-2 CASSLTRGYEQFF TGTGCCAGCAGCTTAACCCGAGGATATGAGCAGTTCTTC
. TRBJ1-1 11 . TRBV5-1 CASSEGPEAFF TGCGCCAGCAGCGAGGGTCCTGAAGCTTTCTTT
TRBD1 TRBJ2-1 15 . TRBV27 CASSRGQYSYNEQFF TGTGCCAGCAGTCGGGGACAGTACTCCTACAATGAGCAGTTCTTC
. TRBJ2-2 18 once TRBV18 CASSPGSAGRINTGELFF TGTGCCAGCTCACCAGGGTCGGCGGGAAGAATAAACACCGGGGAGCTGTTTTTT
TRBD2 TRBJ2-3 16 . TRBV7-8 CASSQGLALQVGTQYF TGTGCCAGCAGCCAAGGACTAGCTCTCCAAGTGGGTACGCAGTATTTT
. TRBJ1-2 13 once TRBV6-5 CASRAHDGNGYTF TGTGCCAGCAGGGCCCATGACGGAAATGGCTACACCTTC
TRBD1 TRBJ1-1 14 . TRBV10-3 CAIRGTGADTEAFF TGTGCCATCAGGGGGACAGGGGCGGACACTGAAGCTTTCTTT
. TRBJ1-5 13 . TRBV5-1 CASSLVGFPPQHF TGCGCCAGCAGCTTGGTCGGATTTCCGCCCCAGCATTTT